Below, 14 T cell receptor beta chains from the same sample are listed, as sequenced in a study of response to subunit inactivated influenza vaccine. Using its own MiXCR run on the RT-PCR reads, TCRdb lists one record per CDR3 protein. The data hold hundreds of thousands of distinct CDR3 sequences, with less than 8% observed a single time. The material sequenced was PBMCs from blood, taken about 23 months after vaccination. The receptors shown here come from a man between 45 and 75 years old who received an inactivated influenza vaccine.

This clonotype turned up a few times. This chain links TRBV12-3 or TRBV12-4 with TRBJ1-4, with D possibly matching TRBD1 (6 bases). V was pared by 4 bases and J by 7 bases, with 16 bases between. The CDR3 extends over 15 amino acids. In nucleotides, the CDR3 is TGTGCCAGCAGTTACAAAGGAGGGGGGGTTGAAAAACTGTTTTTT. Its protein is CASSYKGGGVEKLFF.

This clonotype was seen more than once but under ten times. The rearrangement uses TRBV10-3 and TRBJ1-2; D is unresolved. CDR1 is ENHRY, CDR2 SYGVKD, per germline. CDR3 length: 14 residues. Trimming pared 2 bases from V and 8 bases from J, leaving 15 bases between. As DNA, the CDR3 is TGTGCCATCAGTGAGGCAGGAGGAGCTTTGGGCTACACCTTC. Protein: CAISEAGGALGYTF.

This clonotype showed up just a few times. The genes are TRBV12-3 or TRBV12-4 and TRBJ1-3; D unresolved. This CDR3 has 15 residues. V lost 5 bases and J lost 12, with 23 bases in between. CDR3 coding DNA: TGTGCCAGCAGTACAATAAAAAACCCGCGGCGTGACATATATTTT. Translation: CASSTIKNPRRDIYF.

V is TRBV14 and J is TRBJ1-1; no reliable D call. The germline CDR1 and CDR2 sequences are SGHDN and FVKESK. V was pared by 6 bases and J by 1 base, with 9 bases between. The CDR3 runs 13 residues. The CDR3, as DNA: TGTGCCAGCAGAAGGAACCAGAACACTGAAGCTTTCTTT. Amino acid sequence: CASRRNQNTEAFF.

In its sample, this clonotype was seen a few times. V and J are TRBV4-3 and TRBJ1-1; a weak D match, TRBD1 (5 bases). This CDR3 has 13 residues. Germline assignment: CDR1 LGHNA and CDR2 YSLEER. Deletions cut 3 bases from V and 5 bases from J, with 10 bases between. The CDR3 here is CASSQSPGTEAFF. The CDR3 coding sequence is TGCGCCAGCAGCCAGAGCCCAGGGACTGAAGCTTTCTTT.

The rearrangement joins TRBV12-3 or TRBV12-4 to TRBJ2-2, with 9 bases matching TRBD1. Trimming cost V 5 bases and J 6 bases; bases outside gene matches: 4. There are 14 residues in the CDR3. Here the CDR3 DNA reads TGTGCCAGCAGTCAGGACAGGGGTTCCGGGGAGCTGTTTTTT. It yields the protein CASSQDRGSGELFF.

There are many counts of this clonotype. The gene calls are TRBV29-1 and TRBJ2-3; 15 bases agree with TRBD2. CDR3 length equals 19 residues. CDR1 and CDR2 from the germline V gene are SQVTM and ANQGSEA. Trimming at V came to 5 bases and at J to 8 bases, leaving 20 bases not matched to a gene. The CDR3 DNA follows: TGCAGCGTTTGGGGCCACGGGACTAGCGGGGGGAGCTCCGGAGGTACGCAGTATTTT. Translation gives CSVWGHGTSGGSSGGTQYF.

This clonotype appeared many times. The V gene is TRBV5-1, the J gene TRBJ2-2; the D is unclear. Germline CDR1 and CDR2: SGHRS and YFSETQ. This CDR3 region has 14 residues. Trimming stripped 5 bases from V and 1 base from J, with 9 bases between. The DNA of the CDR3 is TGCGCCAGCAGGGCCGGCGAGAACACCGGGGAGCTGTTTTTT. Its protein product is CASRAGENTGELFF.

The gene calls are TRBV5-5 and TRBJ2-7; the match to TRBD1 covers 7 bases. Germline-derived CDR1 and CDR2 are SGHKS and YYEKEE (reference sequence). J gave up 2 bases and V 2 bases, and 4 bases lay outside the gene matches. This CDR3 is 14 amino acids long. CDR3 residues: CASSFTGETYEQYF. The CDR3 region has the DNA TGTGCCAGCAGCTTCACAGGGGAAACCTACGAGCAGTACTTC.

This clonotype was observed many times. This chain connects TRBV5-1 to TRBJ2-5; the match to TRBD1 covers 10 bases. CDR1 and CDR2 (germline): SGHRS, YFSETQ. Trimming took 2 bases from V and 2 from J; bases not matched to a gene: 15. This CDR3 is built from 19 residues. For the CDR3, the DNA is TGCGCCAGCAGCTTAGCCCCCGGGACAGGGGTTAGGTCTCAAGAGACCCAGTACTTC. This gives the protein CASSLAPGTGVRSQETQYF.

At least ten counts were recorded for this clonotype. The DNA for the CDR3 is TGTGCCAGCAGCCTATTCGCAGGGACAGGGTGGACCACTGAAGCTTTCTTT. This sequence encodes CASSLFAGTGWTTEAFF. This sequence joins TRBV5-6 and TRBJ1-1; 9 positions agree with TRBD1. This CDR3 contains 17 residues. The germline CDR1 and CDR2 sequences are SGHDT and YYEEEE. With V trimmed by 4 bases and J by 4 bases, 14 bases remained unmatched. The variable domain in full, with the rest retrieved from reference TRBV5-6 and TRBJ1-1, is DAGVTQSPTHLIKTRGQQVTLRCSPKSGHDTVSWYQQALGQGPQFIFQYYEEEERQRGNFPDRFSGHQFPNYSSELNVNALLLGDSALYLCASSLFAGTGWTTEAFFGQGTRLTVV.

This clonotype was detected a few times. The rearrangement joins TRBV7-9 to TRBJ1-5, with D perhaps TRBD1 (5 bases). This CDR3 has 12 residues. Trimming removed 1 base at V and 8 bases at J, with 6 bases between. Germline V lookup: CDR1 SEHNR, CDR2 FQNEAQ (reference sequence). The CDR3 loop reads CASSLVGEPQHF. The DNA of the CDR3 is TGTGCCAGCAGCTTAGTAGGGGAGCCCCAGCATTTT.

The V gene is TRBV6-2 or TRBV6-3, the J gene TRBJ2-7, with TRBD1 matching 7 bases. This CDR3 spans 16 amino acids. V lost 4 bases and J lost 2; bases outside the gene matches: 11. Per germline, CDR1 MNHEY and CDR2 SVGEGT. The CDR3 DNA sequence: TGTGCCAGCAGTTTCGCCCTCGGACAGGAAACCTACGAGCAGTACTTC. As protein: CASSFALGQETYEQYF.

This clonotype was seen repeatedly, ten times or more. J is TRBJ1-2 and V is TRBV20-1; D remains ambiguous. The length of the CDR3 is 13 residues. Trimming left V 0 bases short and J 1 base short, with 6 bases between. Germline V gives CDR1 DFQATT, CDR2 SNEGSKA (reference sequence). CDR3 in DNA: TGCAGTGCTAGAGACGGGGTTAACTATGGCTACACCTTC. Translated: CSARDGVNYGYTF.